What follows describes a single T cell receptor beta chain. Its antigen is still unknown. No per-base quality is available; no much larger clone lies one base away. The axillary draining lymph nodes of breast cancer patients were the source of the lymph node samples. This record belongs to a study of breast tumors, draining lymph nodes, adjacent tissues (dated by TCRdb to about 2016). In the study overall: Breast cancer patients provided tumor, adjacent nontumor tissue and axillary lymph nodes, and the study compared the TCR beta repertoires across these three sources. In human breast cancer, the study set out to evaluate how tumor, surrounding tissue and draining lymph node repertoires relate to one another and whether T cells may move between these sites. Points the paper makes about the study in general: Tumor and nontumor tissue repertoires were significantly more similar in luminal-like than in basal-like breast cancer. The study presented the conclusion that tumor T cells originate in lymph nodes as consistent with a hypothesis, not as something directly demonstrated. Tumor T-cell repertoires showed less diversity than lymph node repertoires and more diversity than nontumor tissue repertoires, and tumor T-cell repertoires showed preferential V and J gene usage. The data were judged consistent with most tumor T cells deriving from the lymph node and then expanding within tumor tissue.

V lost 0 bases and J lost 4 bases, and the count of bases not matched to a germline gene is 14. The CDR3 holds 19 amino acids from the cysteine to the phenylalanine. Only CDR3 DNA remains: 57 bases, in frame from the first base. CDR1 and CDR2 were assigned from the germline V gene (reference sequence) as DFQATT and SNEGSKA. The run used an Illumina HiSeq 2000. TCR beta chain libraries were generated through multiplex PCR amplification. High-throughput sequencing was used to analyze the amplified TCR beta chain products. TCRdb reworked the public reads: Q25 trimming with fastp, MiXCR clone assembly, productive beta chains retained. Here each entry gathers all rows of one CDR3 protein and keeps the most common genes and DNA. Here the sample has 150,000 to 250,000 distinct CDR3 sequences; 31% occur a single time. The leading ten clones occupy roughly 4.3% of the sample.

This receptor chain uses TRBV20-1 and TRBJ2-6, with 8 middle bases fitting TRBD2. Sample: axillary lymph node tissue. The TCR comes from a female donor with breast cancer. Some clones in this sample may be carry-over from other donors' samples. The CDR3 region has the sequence CSARDATSGGGTGANVLTF. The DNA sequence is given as TGCAGTGCTAGAGATGCTACTAGCGGAGGAGGGACCGGGGCCAACGTCCTGACTTTC.